The 25 T cell receptor beta chains listed next were all sequenced from one sample in a study of T cells in Graves' hyperthyroidism and ophthalmopathy. Using RNA transcripts as the source, TCR beta CDR3 regions were amplified. HTBI primers were used for first-round RT-PCR of the TCR CDR3. TCRdb reprocessed the multiplex PCR reads via MiXCR and lists one record per CDR3 protein. The table lists 600,000 to 700,000 distinct CDR3 sequences, roughly 14% of them singletons. The material sequenced was blood. These receptor sequences come from a woman in her thirties or forties with Graves' ophthalmopathy.

This clonotype was recorded at least ten times. This chain joins TRBV27 and TRBJ2-5, with TRBD1 identical over 8 bases. Germline CDR1 MNHEY, CDR2 SMNVEV (reference sequence). CDR3 length: 17 amino acids. V was clipped by 5 bases and J by 9 bases; unmatched bases: 20. CDR3 in DNA: TGTGCCAGCAGTGTGTTCCTTAGGTCTCAGGGGGCGGTGGCCCAGTACTTC. Amino acid sequence: CASSVFLRSQGAVAQYF.

This clonotype was found many times. The V and J genes are TRBV25-1 and TRBJ2-2; D remains ambiguous. Germline CDR1 and CDR2: MGHDK and SYGVNS. This CDR3 is built from 16 residues. V lost 1 base, J lost 1 base, and 10 bases lay in between. The CDR3 protein is CASSELQTGNTGELFF. DNA for the CDR3: TGTGCCAGCAGTGAATTGCAAACGGGGAACACCGGGGAGCTGTTTTTT.

This clonotype was detected only a few times. The V call is TRBV9, the J call TRBJ2-7; 8 positions match TRBD1. The CDR3 is made up of 15 amino acids. V lost 3 bases, J lost 2 bases, and 7 bases stayed unmatched. Looked up from germline, CDR1 is SGDLS and CDR2 is YYNGEE. CDR3 nucleotide sequence: TGTGCCAGCAGCGGAGGACAGGGAGTCCCCTACGAGCAGTACTTC. This gives the protein CASSGGQGVPYEQYF. Together with reference TRBV9 and TRBJ2-7, the CDR3 gives the full variable domain: DSGVTQTPKHLITATGQRVTLRCSPRSGDLSVYWYQQSLDQGLQFLIQYYNGEERAKGNILERFSAQQFPDLHSELNLSSLELGDSALYFCASSGGQGVPYEQYFGPGTRLTVT.

The chain carries TRBV15 and TRBJ2-5; 10 nucleotides agree with TRBD2. J gave up 1 base and V 5 bases, and 10 bases lay outside the gene matches. Germline V gives CDR1 LNHNV, CDR2 YYDKDF (reference sequence). The CDR3 is 17 residues long. The CDR3 protein is CATSPSLAGGTQETQYF. The CDR3 DNA sequence: TGTGCCACCAGCCCTTCCTTAGCGGGAGGCACCCAAGAGACCCAGTACTTC.

This clonotype was seen ten or more times. The V gene is TRBV12-3 or TRBV12-4, the J gene TRBJ1-5; D perhaps matches TRBD1 (5 bases). This CDR3 comprises 15 residues. Between the trimmed V and J ends, which lost 3 bases and 2 bases, there was a span of 11 bases. The CDR3 nucleotides are TGTGCCAGCAGTTTTGGGGGACTCGGCAATCAGCCCCAGCATTTT. Translating gives CASSFGGLGNQPQHF.

This clonotype was seen a handful of times. This sequence joins TRBV7-2 and TRBJ2-7; the match to TRBD2 covers 9 bases. Germline V lookup: CDR1 SGHTA, CDR2 FQGNSA. The CDR3 is 15 amino acids. The ends lost 5 bases at V and 2 bases at J; junction bases unmatched: 7. The CDR3 sequence is CASSLSGSAPYEQYF. The CDR3 DNA follows: TGTGCCAGCAGCCTTAGCGGGAGCGCTCCCTACGAGCAGTACTTC. Full variable domain (outside the CDR3, taken from reference TRBV7-2 and TRBJ2-7): GAGVSQSPSNKVTEKGKDVELRCDPISGHTALYWYRQSLGQGLEFLIYFQGNSAPDKSGLPSDRFSAERTGGSVSTLTIQRTQQEDSAVYLCASSLSGSAPYEQYFGPGTRLTVT.

This clonotype was found many times. The J gene is TRBJ1-1, the V gene TRBV7-9; D is unresolved. Germline values: CDR1 SEHNR, CDR2 FQNEAQ (reference sequence). This CDR3 contains 13 residues. Trimming left V 1 base short and J 8 bases short, with 11 bases between. For the CDR3, the DNA is TGTGCCAGCAGCTTAGATGTGACACTGGAAGCTTTCTTT. Translation gives CASSLDVTLEAFF.

In this sample, this clonotype turned up many times. CDR3 DNA: TGTGCCAGCAGCCTCGGAGGCTACCAAGAGACCCAGTACTTC. This gives the protein CASSLGGYQETQYF. J is TRBJ2-5 and V is TRBV28, with D possibly TRBD2 on 5 matching bases. The V end was cut by 6 bases, the J end by 0 bases, with 11 bases between. This CDR3 spans 14 amino acids. CDR1 is MDHEN and CDR2 is SYDVKM in the germline V gene.

The rearrangement links TRBV12-3 or TRBV12-4 to TRBJ1-1; D is undetermined. V lost 5 bases and J 7 bases, leaving 17 bases between the germline ends. The CDR3 has 14 residues. CDR3 protein: CASSPEPPESEAFF. The DNA for the CDR3 is TGTGCCAGCAGTCCGGAACCGCCCGAGAGTGAAGCTTTCTTT.

This clonotype occurred many times. Written as DNA, the CDR3 is TGTGCCAGCAGCTTAAACCAGGGCGGGGAGCTGTTTTTT. It is translated as CASSLNQGGELFF. The gene calls are TRBV7-3 and TRBJ2-2, with D maybe TRBD1 (5 bases). The CDR3 is 13 residues long. Deletions cut 1 base from V and 7 bases from J, with 7 bases between. The V gene's germline CDR1 is SGHTA and CDR2 FQGTGA.

This chain links TRBV7-8 with TRBJ2-2, with D perhaps matching TRBD1 (5 bases). The CDR3 has 14 amino acids. From germline, CDR1 is SGHVS and CDR2 FQNEAQ. The V end was cut by 6 bases, the J end by 3 bases, with 11 bases between. CDR3 sequence: CASRPLRDTGELFF. CDR3 coding DNA: TGTGCCAGCAGACCCCTCAGGGACACCGGGGAGCTGTTTTTT.

This clonotype was seen repeatedly, ten times or more. The rearrangement links TRBV28 to TRBJ2-3; maybe TRBD2 (6 bases). V gave up 7 bases and J gave up 2 bases, with 22 bases separating them. This CDR3 comprises 17 residues. Germline V lookup: CDR1 MDHEN, CDR2 SYDVKM. Here the CDR3 reads CASTFGPGGIVTDTQYF. CDR3 coding DNA: TGTGCCAGCACCTTTGGCCCCGGCGGGATTGTCACAGATACGCAGTATTTT.

This clonotype was seen many times. The chain employs TRBV28 and TRBJ2-7; D tentatively fits TRBD1 or TRBD2 (5 bases each). CDR1 is MDHEN and CDR2 is SYDVKM in the germline V gene. This CDR3 has 12 residues. The V and J ends lost 3 bases and 6 bases respectively, with 9 bases between them. The CDR3 loop reads CASSFLGTEQYF. The CDR3 DNA is TGTGCCAGCAGTTTTCTGGGGACCGAGCAGTACTTC.

This clonotype was seen at least ten times. The gene calls are TRBV28 and TRBJ2-7; no reliable D call. Trimming left V 5 bases short and J 5 bases short, with 19 bases between. The CDR3 runs to 15 residues. CDR1 is MDHEN and CDR2 is SYDVKM in the germline V gene. The CDR3 nucleotides read TGTGCCAGCAGTACGCCCATGGATAGGATCCACGAGCAGTACTTC. Amino acid sequence: CASSTPMDRIHEQYF.

This chain joins TRBV5-4 and TRBJ2-3; 10 bases fit TRBD2. Trimming removed 0 bases from V and 4 bases from J; junction bases left unmatched: 17. The CDR3 has 20 residues. CDR1 is SGHNT and CDR2 is YYREEE in the germline V gene (reference sequence). CDR3 amino acids: CASSLGGGTSGNPLPDTQYF. DNA for the CDR3: TGTGCCAGCAGCTTGGGGGGCGGAACTAGCGGGAATCCATTGCCAGATACGCAGTATTTT. The entire variable domain, with the rest obtained from reference TRBV5-4 and TRBJ2-3, is as follows: ETGVTQSPTHLIKTRGQQVTLRCSSQSGHNTVSWYQQALGQGPQFIFQYYREEENGRGNFPPRFSGLQFPNYSSELNVNALELDDSALYLCASSLGGGTSGNPLPDTQYFGPGTRLTVL.

This clonotype has a handful of counts. The J gene is TRBJ2-7, the V gene TRBV19, with D unresolved. V was cut by 3 bases and J by 0 bases, with 15 bases left in between. The CDR3 sequence is 16 residues long. Germline-derived CDR1 and CDR2 are LNHDA and SQIVND (reference sequence). The CDR3 loop is CASSIGLLPDSYEQYF. In DNA, the CDR3 is TGTGCCAGTAGTATTGGGCTACTACCCGACTCCTACGAGCAGTACTTC.

This clonotype was detected only a few times. The CDR3 ends on some other residue instead of the conserved phenylalanine or tryptophan, so this is likely a read error. V gene TRBV5-1 combines with J gene TRBJ1-2; TRBD1 is a possible D gene (5 bases). The ends were cut back, 4 bases at V and 6 bases at J, with 19 bases in the middle. The CDR3 is made up of 15 amino acids. From germline, CDR1 is SGHRS and CDR2 YFSETQ. Here the CDR3 DNA reads TGCGCCAGCAGCCTTCCTACGGGAGGGGAAGATGGCTACACCTCC. This gives the protein CASSLPTGGEDGYTS.

This clonotype was counted at least ten times. Here the CDR3 reads CSAISGHDTEAFF. The DNA of the CDR3 is TGCAGTGCTATTAGCGGGCATGACACTGAAGCTTTCTTT. The rearrangement links TRBV20-1 to TRBJ1-1; D gene unclear. CDR1 and CDR2 from the germline V gene are DFQATT and SNEGSKA (reference sequence). The CDR3 is made up of 13 amino acids. Trimming left V 4 bases short and J 3 bases short, with 12 bases between.

This clonotype was recorded many times. The J gene is TRBJ2-7, the V gene TRBV2, with TRBD1 identical over 8 bases. CDR3 size: 14 residues. The germline V gene encodes CDR1 SNHLY and CDR2 FYNNEI. With 4 bases clipped from V and 4 bases from J, the junction kept 6 bases outside the gene matches. CDR3 coding DNA: TGTGCCAGCAGTGCCTGGACAGGGCGGTACGAGCAGTACTTC. Amino acids: CASSAWTGRYEQYF. Filled out from reference TRBV2 and TRBJ2-7, the complete variable domain reads EPEVTQTPSHQVTQMGQEVILRCVPISNHLYFYWYRQILGQKVEFLVSFYNNEISEKSEIFDDQFSVERPDGSNFTLKIRSTKLEDSAMYFCASSAWTGRYEQYFGPGTRLTVT.

This clonotype appeared a few times. V is TRBV29-1 and J is TRBJ1-1, with 9 bases fitting TRBD1. Looked up from germline, CDR1 is SQVTM and CDR2 is ANQGSEA. Losses at the gene ends were 5 bases for V and 0 bases for J; bases not matched to a gene: 7. This CDR3 is 15 amino acids long. CDR3 protein: CSVKQGANMNTEAFF. CDR3 DNA sequence: TGCAGCGTTAAACAGGGGGCGAACATGAACACTGAAGCTTTCTTT.

There are many counts of this clonotype. The chain has TRBV3-2 and TRBJ2-7. TRBV3-2 is recorded as a pseudogene. The CDR3 sequence is 14 residues long. The chain's CDR3 is CASSQDESFGEQYF. The CDR3 bases are TGTGCCAGCAGCCAAGATGAGAGTTTCGGGGAGCAGTACTTC.

This clonotype was detected many times. The genes are TRBV7-2 and TRBJ2-7; 7 nucleotides line up with TRBD2. CDR1 and CDR2 (germline): SGHTA, FQGNSA. Unmatched junction bases numbered 4, after V lost 3 bases and J lost 2 bases. This CDR3 has 14 amino acids. The CDR3 DNA follows: TGTGCCAGCAGCTTCAAAGCGGGACCCTACGAGCAGTACTTC. It translates to CASSFKAGPYEQYF. The variable domain in full, with the rest retrieved from reference TRBV7-2 and TRBJ2-7, is GAGVSQSPSNKVTEKGKDVELRCDPISGHTALYWYRQSLGQGLEFLIYFQGNSAPDKSGLPSDRFSAERTGGSVSTLTIQRTQQEDSAVYLCASSFKAGPYEQYFGPGTRLTVT.

About this clonotype itself: A single base separates this from a much larger clone, so it may be a read error. The chain employs TRBV27 and TRBJ2-7; 14 positions match TRBD2. V trimming: 8 bases; J trimming: 6 bases; junction bases outside the gene matches: 9. CDR3 length: 15 residues. Germline values: CDR1 MNHEY, CDR2 SMNVEV (reference sequence). This chain's CDR3 is CASGPGTSGRSEQYF. The DNA of the CDR3 is TGTGCCAGCGGTCCCGGGACTAGCGGGAGAAGCGAGCAGTACTTC.

The rearrangement uses TRBV27 and TRBJ2-7, with D perhaps matching TRBD2 (5 bases). The CDR3 sequence is 15 residues long. V was trimmed by 5 bases and J by 3 bases, leaving 17 bases between them. CDR1 and CDR2 from the germline V gene are MNHEY and SMNVEV (reference sequence). Written as DNA, the CDR3 is TGTGCCAGCAGTCCGCGGCGTGGAGGCAACTACGAGCAGTACTTC. This translates into CASSPRRGGNYEQYF.

There are a few counts of this clonotype. The chain has TRBV6-2 or TRBV6-3 and TRBJ2-3; 7 bases align to TRBD2. The germline CDR1 and CDR2 sequences are MNHEY and SVGEGT. The CDR3 has 18 amino acids. V lost 8 bases to trimming and J lost 0 bases; unmatched junction nucleotides: 17. CDR3 protein: CASLPRGEDPTSTDTQYF. The CDR3, as DNA: TGTGCCAGCCTCCCCCGGGGGGAGGACCCAACTAGCACAGATACGCAGTATTTT.